Listed here are 32 T cell receptor beta chains from one sample, sequenced in a study of regulatory dendritic cells for organ transplantation. Sequencing used immunoSEQ multiplex PCR; TCRdb keeps in-frame clones, though not all of them. The repertoire holds roughly 30,000 clones, 82% seen once, with roughly 0.4% in the top ten. Sequencing used naive CD8+ T cells from blood. Subset: CD45RA+ naive T cells. The origin of the receptors is a human donor in good health.

This chain connects TRBV14 to TRBJ2-7; D unresolved. Germline V CDR1 and CDR2: SGHDN, FVKESK. Between the trimmed V and J ends, which lost 4 bases and 0 bases, there was a span of 10 bases. The CDR3 sequence is 14 residues long. The CDR3 nucleotides are TGTGCCAGCAGCCTGAGTGAGAGCTCCTACGAGCAGTACTTC. Its translation is CASSLSESSYEQYF.

In its sample, this clone was seen a few times. This chain connects TRBV6-5 to TRBJ1-1; D gene unclear. Germline V gene lookup returns CDR1 MNHEY and CDR2 SVGAGI. This CDR3 region has 14 residues. Trimming left V 2 bases short and J 1 base short, with 8 bases between. CDR3 protein: CASSYVSGNTEAFF. DNA of the CDR3: TGTGCCAGCAGTTACGTTTCGGGGAACACTGAAGCTTTCTTT.

The rearrangement links TRBV6-5 to TRBJ1-2; 10 bases map to TRBD1. The CDR3 contains 14 residues. Germline V gives CDR1 MNHEY, CDR2 SVGAGI. V was pared by 5 bases and J by 2 bases, with 2 bases of the junction left unmatched. CDR3 loop: CASSTGQGNYGYTF. In nucleotides, the CDR3 is TGTGCCAGCAGTACGGGACAGGGGAACTATGGCTACACCTTC.

This clone was detected only once. The chain has TRBV9 and TRBJ1-2; 7 bases map to TRBD1. Germline V lookup: CDR1 SGDLS, CDR2 YYNGEE. The CDR3 extends over 13 amino acids. The V segment lost 4 bases and the J segment 6 bases; nucleotides outside the gene matches: 6. The CDR3 nucleotides are TGTGCCAGCAGCCCGGGACAGCCTGATGGCTACACCTTC. It encodes CASSPGQPDGYTF.

This sequence joins TRBV12-5 and TRBJ2-3; weak D call: TRBD1 (5 bases). CDR3 size: 16 residues. The V gene lost 0 bases and the J gene lost 1 base, with 11 bases spanning the gap. Germline-derived CDR1 and CDR2 are LGHNT and FRNRAP. CDR3 residues: CASGLVLGRGTDTQYF. The CDR3 DNA reads as TGTGCTAGTGGTTTGGTACTGGGCAGGGGCACAGATACGCAGTATTTT.

V and J are TRBV6-1 and TRBJ2-1; 8 bases align to TRBD1. Germline values: CDR1 MNHNS, CDR2 SASEGT. The CDR3 is made up of 13 amino acids. The V segment lost 7 bases and the J segment 6 bases; nucleotides outside the gene matches: 5. CDR3 sequence (DNA): TGTGCCAGCACCGGGACAGGCCTCAATGAGCAGTTCTTC. This codes for CASTGTGLNEQFF.

The chain carries TRBV18 and TRBJ2-3; 7 bases align to TRBD2. V shed 4 bases and J 1 base; nucleotides not matched to a gene: 8. Germline lookup yields CDR1 KGHSH and CDR2 LQKENI. CDR3 size: 16 residues. The CDR3 bases are TGTGCCAGCTCACGTGGAAGCGGGGCTCGCACAGATACGCAGTATTTT. Translated: CASSRGSGARTDTQYF. The full variable domain, its missing parts supplied by reference TRBV18 and TRBJ2-3, is NAGVMQNPRHLVRRRGQEARLRCSPMKGHSHVYWYRQLPEEGLKFMVYLQKENIIDESGMPKERFSAEFPKEGPSILRIQQVVRGDSAAYFCASSRGSGARTDTQYFGPGTRLTVL.

The V and J genes are TRBV9 and TRBJ1-5, with a weak D call TRBD1 (6 bases). Trimming stripped 5 bases from V and 5 bases from J, with 14 bases between. CDR1 is SGDLS and CDR2 is YYNGEE in the germline V gene. This CDR3 has 14 residues. The CDR3 loop reads CASSLDAGDQPQHF. DNA for the CDR3: TGTGCCAGCAGTCTTGATGCAGGGGATCAGCCCCAGCATTTT.

This sequence joins TRBV6-5 and TRBJ2-7; 8 nucleotides agree with TRBD1. With 10 bases clipped from V and 2 bases from J, the junction kept 4 bases outside the gene matches. Germline CDR1 reads MNHEY; CDR2 reads SVGAGI. The CDR3 consists of 12 residues. CDR3 coding DNA: TGTGCCACCGGGACAGGTCCCTACGAGCAGTACTTC. Amino acid sequence: CATGTGPYEQYF.

V and J are TRBV29-1 and TRBJ2-3; 10 nucleotides agree with TRBD2. CDR1 is SQVTM, CDR2 ANQGSEA, per germline. V gave up 5 bases and J gave up 3 bases; unmatched junction bases: 8. This CDR3 has 15 residues. For the CDR3, the DNA is TGCAGCGTTTGGGGACTAGCGTATAGGACAGATACGCAGTATTTT. As protein: CSVWGLAYRTDTQYF.

The chain links TRBV4-3 to TRBJ1-1; 8 nucleotides match TRBD1. The CDR3 totals 15 residues. CDR1 LGHNA and CDR2 YSLEER come from the germline V gene. V shed 0 bases and J 3 bases; nucleotides not matched to a gene: 3. The CDR3 protein is CASSQDQGAYTEAFF. In DNA form, the CDR3 reads TGCGCCAGCAGCCAAGATCAGGGGGCATACACTGAAGCTTTCTTT.

The V call is TRBV19, the J call TRBJ1-5, with D possibly TRBD1 on 5 matching bases. The CDR3 length is 16 residues. The germline gives CDR1 LNHDA, CDR2 SQIVND (reference sequence). V was pared by 3 bases and J by 3 bases, with 15 bases between. CDR3 amino acids: CASSMGKGANNQPQHF. The CDR3 bases are TGTGCCAGTAGTATGGGTAAAGGGGCGAACAATCAGCCCCAGCATTTT.

V usage is TRBV29-1 and J usage is TRBJ2-2; 9 bases agree with TRBD2. The CDR3 runs to 16 residues. CDR1 is SQVTM and CDR2 is ANQGSEA in the germline V gene. Unmatched junction bases numbered 8, after V lost 1 base and J lost 5 bases. This CDR3 is CSVEAGRGGRTGELFF. CDR3 nucleotide sequence: TGCAGCGTTGAAGCCGGGCGGGGGGGAAGAACCGGGGAGCTGTTTTTT.

The chain joins TRBV11-3 to TRBJ1-6, with 7 bases aligning to TRBD1. Germline CDR1 SGHNT, CDR2 YENEEA. V lost 3 bases, J lost 4 bases, and 6 bases stayed unmatched. CDR3 size: 16 residues. CDR3 sequence: CASSFQDRAYNSPLHF. The CDR3 region has the DNA TGTGCCAGCAGCTTTCAAGACAGGGCGTATAATTCACCCCTCCACTTT. The full variable domain, in which reference TRBV11-3 and TRBJ1-6 provide the parts outside the CDR3, is EAGVVQSPRYKIIEKKQPVAFWCNPISGHNTLYWYLQNLGQGPELLIRYENEEAVDDSQLPKDRFSAERLKGVDSTLKIQPAELGDSAVYLCASSFQDRAYNSPLHFGNGTRLTVT.

The chain combines TRBV19 with TRBJ1-5; tentatively, D is TRBD1 (6 bases). Germline values: CDR1 LNHDA, CDR2 SQIVND (reference sequence). Trimming left V 6 bases short and J 6 bases short, with 12 bases between. The CDR3 covers 13 residues. CDR3 amino acids: CASSQGSGQPQHF. CDR3 bases: TGTGCCAGTAGCCAGGGGTCAGGTCAGCCCCAGCATTTT.

J is TRBJ2-7 and V is TRBV5-1; 11 positions agree with TRBD2. There are 15 residues in the CDR3. J gave up 0 bases and V 5 bases, and 4 bases lay outside the gene matches. Germline CDR1 SGHRS, CDR2 YFSETQ. CDR3 nucleotides: TGCGCCAGCAGGTATACTAGCGGGGGCTCCTACGAGCAGTACTTC. This codes for CASRYTSGGSYEQYF.

The chain carries TRBV11-3 and TRBJ2-7, with TRBD1 matching 7 bases. The CDR3 length is 16 residues. Trimming at V came to 0 bases and at J to 3 bases, leaving 8 bases not matched to a gene. Germline V gene data show CDR1 as SGHNT and CDR2 as YENEEA. The CDR3 is CASSLDDRVPFYEQYF. DNA for the CDR3: TGTGCCAGCAGCTTAGACGACAGGGTTCCATTCTACGAGCAGTACTTC.

V is TRBV7-6 and J is TRBJ1-6; perhaps TRBD1 as D (6 bases). The CDR3 covers 14 residues. Between the trimmed V and J ends, which lost 5 bases and 2 bases, there was a span of 7 bases. The germline V gene encodes CDR1 SGHVS and CDR2 FNYEAQ. The CDR3 reads CASSRDTYNSPLHF. CDR3 DNA: TGTGCCAGCAGCAGGGACACCTATAATTCACCCCTCCACTTT. Combining the CDR3 with reference TRBV7-6 and TRBJ1-6 gives the whole variable domain GAGVSQSPRYKVTKRGQDVALRCDPISGHVSLYWYRQALGQGPEFLTYFNYEAQQDKSGLPNDRFSAERPEGSISTLTIQRTEQRDSAMYRCASSRDTYNSPLHFGNGTRLTVT.

The rearrangement joins TRBV6-6 to TRBJ2-4; no firm D call. This CDR3 spans 13 amino acids. The germline V and J ends were trimmed by 5 bases and 0 bases, with 5 bases remaining between them. Germline CDR1 MNHNY, CDR2 SVGAGI (reference sequence). The CDR3 spells CASSPLAKNIQYF. DNA for the CDR3: TGTGCCAGCAGTCCTTTAGCCAAAAACATTCAGTACTTC.

Only one count was recorded for this clone. The genes are TRBV7-9 and TRBJ2-1, with TRBD2 as a possible D gene (6 bases). The germline V and J ends were trimmed by 6 bases and 0 bases, with 21 bases remaining between them. The CDR3 runs to 18 residues. CDR1 is SEHNR and CDR2 is FQNEAQ in the germline V gene (reference sequence). The CDR3 nucleotides are TGTGCCAGCAGACATAATGGTCGCGGGGCGCACTCCTACAATGAGCAGTTCTTC. Protein sequence: CASRHNGRGAHSYNEQFF.

CDR3 amino acids: CASSNGQTEAFF. The CDR3 DNA sequence: TGTGCCAGCAGCAACGGACAGACTGAAGCTTTCTTT. This chain uses TRBV6-5 with TRBJ1-1, with a weak D call TRBD1 (6 bases). This CDR3 is 12 amino acids long. Germline V gene data show CDR1 as MNHEY and CDR2 as SVGAGI. Trimming stripped 6 bases from V and 5 bases from J, with 10 bases between.

This clone was counted a few times. The chain carries TRBV7-2 and TRBJ2-7, with 7 bases that match TRBD2. The V gene end was trimmed by 5 bases and the J gene end by 2 bases; junction bases not matched to a gene: 12. The CDR3 sequence is 16 residues long. From germline, CDR1 is SGHTA and CDR2 FQGNSA. This chain's CDR3 is CASSPTPGEGPYEQYF. The CDR3 DNA reads as TGTGCCAGCAGCCCAACACCGGGGGAGGGCCCCTACGAGCAGTACTTC. Full variable domain (remainder filled in from reference TRBV7-2 and TRBJ2-7): GAGVSQSPSNKVTEKGKDVELRCDPISGHTALYWYRQSLGQGLEFLIYFQGNSAPDKSGLPSDRFSAERTGGSVSTLTIQRTQQEDSAVYLCASSPTPGEGPYEQYFGPGTRLTVT.

The chain uses TRBV2 and TRBJ2-7; 16 nucleotides match TRBD2. CDR3 length equals 17 residues. The trim removed 5 bases at V and 2 bases at J, leaving 6 bases unmatched. The germline gives CDR1 SNHLY, CDR2 FYNNEI. This CDR3 reads CASSRGTSGGDPYEQYF. The DNA for the CDR3 is TGTGCCAGCAGTCGAGGGACTAGCGGGGGGGATCCCTACGAGCAGTACTTC.

The rearrangement uses TRBV29-1 and TRBJ1-2; possible D gene TRBD1, 6 bases. The CDR3 is 17 amino acids. Trimming cost V 1 base and J 2 bases, with 20 bases left between them. Germline lookup yields CDR1 SQVTM and CDR2 ANQGSEA. CDR3 coding DNA: TGCAGCGTTGAAGGTCTGACCTACAGGGAAGGAAACTATGGCTACACCTTC. Protein: CSVEGLTYREGNYGYTF.

The rearrangement uses TRBV4-2 and TRBJ2-3, with a possible D match to TRBD1 (6 bases). Germline loops: CDR1 LGHNA, CDR2 YNFKEQ. V lost 1 base, J lost 0 bases, and 14 bases lay in between. This CDR3 has 17 amino acids. The DNA for the CDR3 is TGTGCCAGCAGCCAAGTTAACAGGGCGACTAGCACAGATACGCAGTATTTT. Amino acid sequence: CASSQVNRATSTDTQYF.

V usage is TRBV19 and J usage is TRBJ2-5, with 7 nucleotides matching TRBD1. This CDR3 has 13 amino acids. Germline V lookup: CDR1 LNHDA, CDR2 SQIVND (reference sequence). The V segment lost 6 bases and the J segment 5 bases; nucleotides outside the gene matches: 6. CDR3 sequence: CASRGGRGETQYF. For the CDR3, the DNA is TGTGCCAGTAGAGGGGGCCGAGGGGAGACCCAGTACTTC.

The chain couples TRBV11-3 to TRBJ2-7, with D perhaps matching TRBD1 (5 bases). The CDR3 extends over 14 amino acids. Trimming took 2 bases from V and 2 from J, leaving 10 bases between them. Germline CDR1 is SGHNT and CDR2 is YENEEA. The CDR3 coding sequence is TGTGCCAGCAGCTTAATAGGGGTTCCCTACGAGCAGTACTTC. This codes for CASSLIGVPYEQYF.

The chain combines TRBV27 with TRBJ1-1; a weak D match, TRBD1 (6 bases). V was trimmed by 7 bases and J by 1 base, leaving 16 bases between them. The CDR3 has 15 amino acids. Germline lookup yields CDR1 MNHEY and CDR2 SMNVEV (reference sequence). The CDR3 reads CASIPSTGANTEAFF. The CDR3 coding sequence is TGTGCCAGCATTCCTTCGACAGGCGCGAACACTGAAGCTTTCTTT.

The chain uses TRBV19 and TRBJ2-1; tentatively, D is TRBD2 (5 bases). Trimming removed 10 bases from V and 5 bases from J, with 12 bases in between. Germline V gene lookup returns CDR1 LNHDA and CDR2 SQIVND (reference sequence). The CDR3 has 12 amino acids. The CDR3 DNA reads TGTGCCACCGACGGACTCGACAATGAGCAGTTCTTC. Protein product: CATDGLDNEQFF.

The rearrangement uses TRBV6-1 and TRBJ1-1; TRBD1 aligns across 10 bases. From germline, CDR1 is MNHNS and CDR2 SASEGT. V gave up 3 bases and J gave up 0 bases; unmatched junction bases: 4. The CDR3 is 16 amino acids. The CDR3 DNA is TGTGCCAGCAGTGACCGGGACAGGGGACTGAACACTGAAGCTTTCTTT. It codes for CASSDRDRGLNTEAFF.

The chain couples TRBV6-6 to TRBJ1-5, with 7 bases aligning to TRBD1. The CDR3 is made up of 14 amino acids. V trimming: 6 bases; J trimming: 2 bases; junction bases outside the gene matches: 4. The germline V gene has CDR1 MNHNY and CDR2 SVGAGI (reference sequence). The CDR3 nucleotides are TGTGCCAGCAGACACAGGGGTGGCAATCAGCCCCAGCATTTT. Protein product: CASRHRGGNQPQHF.

This chain links TRBV27 with TRBJ1-1, with a possible D match to TRBD1 (6 bases). This CDR3 has 12 residues. V was shortened by 6 bases and J by 2 bases, with 7 bases between the two germline ends. CDR1 and CDR2 from the germline V gene are MNHEY and SMNVEV (reference sequence). CDR3 amino acids: CASRGGNTEAFF. The CDR3 bases are TGTGCCAGCAGAGGGGGTAACACTGAAGCTTTCTTT.